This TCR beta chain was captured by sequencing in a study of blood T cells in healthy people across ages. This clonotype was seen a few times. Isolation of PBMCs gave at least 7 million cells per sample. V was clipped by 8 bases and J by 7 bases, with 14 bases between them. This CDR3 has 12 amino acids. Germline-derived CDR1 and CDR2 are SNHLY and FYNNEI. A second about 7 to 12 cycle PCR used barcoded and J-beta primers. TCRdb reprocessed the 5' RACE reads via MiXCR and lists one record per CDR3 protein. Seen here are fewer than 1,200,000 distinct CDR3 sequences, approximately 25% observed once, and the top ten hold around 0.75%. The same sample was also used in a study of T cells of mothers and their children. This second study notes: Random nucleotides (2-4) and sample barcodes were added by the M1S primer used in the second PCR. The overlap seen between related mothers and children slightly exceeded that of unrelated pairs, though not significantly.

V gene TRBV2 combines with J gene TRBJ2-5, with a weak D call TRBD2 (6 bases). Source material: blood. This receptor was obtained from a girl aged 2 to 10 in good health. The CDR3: CASFTTGGTQYF. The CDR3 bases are TGTGCCAGCTTTACTACCGGGGGGACCCAGTACTTC.